The T cell receptor (beta chain) under discussion was sequenced for a study of blood T cell repertoires in COVID-19. Overall study context: Samples representing acute and convalescent COVID-19 were sourced from the United States, Italy and Spain.

The assay was immunoSEQ multiplex PCR, and TCRdb's table has in-frame clones only and misses some. The table has about 200,000 clones, 80% seen once. V dropped 9 bases and J dropped 0; count of bases not matched to a gene: 4. Germline V gives CDR1 SNHLY, CDR2 FYNNEI. This CDR3 comprises 14 residues. The gene calls are TRBV2 and TRBJ2-7; 11 nucleotides match TRBD2. Sequences were obtained from peripheral blood. The source of this sequence is a human donor in a cohort sampled during active COVID-19. The CDR3 DNA follows: TGTGCCAGTGGGGGACTAGCGGTCTCCTACGAGCAGTACTTC. Its translation is CASGGLAVSYEQYF. Using reference TRBV2 and TRBJ2-7 for the parts outside the CDR3, the full variable domain is EPEVTQTPSHQVTQMGQEVILRCVPISNHLYFYWYRQILGQKVEFLVSFYNNEISEKSEIFDDQFSVERPDGSNFTLKIRSTKLEDSAMYFCASGGLAVSYEQYFGPGTRLTVT.